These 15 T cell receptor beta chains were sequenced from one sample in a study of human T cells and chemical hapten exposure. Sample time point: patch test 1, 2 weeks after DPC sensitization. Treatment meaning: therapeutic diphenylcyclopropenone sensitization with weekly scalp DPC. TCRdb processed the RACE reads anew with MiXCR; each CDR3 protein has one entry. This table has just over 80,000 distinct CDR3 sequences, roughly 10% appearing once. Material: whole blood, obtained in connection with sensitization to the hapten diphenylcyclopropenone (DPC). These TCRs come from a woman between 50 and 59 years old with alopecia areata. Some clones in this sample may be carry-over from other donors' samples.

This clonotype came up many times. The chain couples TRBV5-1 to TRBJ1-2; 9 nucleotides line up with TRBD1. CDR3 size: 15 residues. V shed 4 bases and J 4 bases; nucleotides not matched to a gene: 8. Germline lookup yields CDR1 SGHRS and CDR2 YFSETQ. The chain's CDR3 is CASSAMGQGSYGYTF. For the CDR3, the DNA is TGCGCCAGCAGCGCCATGGGACAGGGATCCTATGGCTACACCTTC.

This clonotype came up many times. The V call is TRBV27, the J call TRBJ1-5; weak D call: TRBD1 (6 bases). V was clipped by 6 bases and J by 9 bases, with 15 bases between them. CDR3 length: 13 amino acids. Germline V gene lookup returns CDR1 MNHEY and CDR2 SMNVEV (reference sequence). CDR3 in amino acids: CASSPNRDRPQHF. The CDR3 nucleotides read TGTGCCAGCAGCCCAAACAGGGACCGGCCCCAGCATTTT.

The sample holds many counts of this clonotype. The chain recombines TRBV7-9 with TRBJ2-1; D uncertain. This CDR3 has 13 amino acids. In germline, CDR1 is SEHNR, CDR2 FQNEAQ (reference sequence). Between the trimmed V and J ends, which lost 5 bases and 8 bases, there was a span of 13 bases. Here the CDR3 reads CASSAWVRDEQFF. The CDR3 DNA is TGTGCCAGCAGCGCATGGGTCCGGGATGAGCAGTTCTTC. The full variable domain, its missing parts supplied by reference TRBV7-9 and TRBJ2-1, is DTGVSQNPRHKITKRGQNVTFRCDPISEHNRLYWYRQTLGQGPEFLTYFQNEAQLEKSRLLSDRFSAERPKGSFSTLEIQRTEQGDSAMYLCASSAWVRDEQFFGPGTRLTVL.

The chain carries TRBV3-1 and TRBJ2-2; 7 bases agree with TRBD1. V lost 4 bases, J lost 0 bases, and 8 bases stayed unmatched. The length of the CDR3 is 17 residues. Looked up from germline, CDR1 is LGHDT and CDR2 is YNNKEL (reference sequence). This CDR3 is CASSRSLGTANTGELFF. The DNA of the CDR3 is TGTGCCAGCAGCCGTAGTTTGGGGACAGCGAACACCGGGGAGCTGTTTTTT. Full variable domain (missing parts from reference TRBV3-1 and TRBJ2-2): DTAVSQTPKYLVTQMGNDKSIKCEQNLGHDTMYWYKQDSKKFLKIMFSYNNKELIINETVPNRFSPKSPDKAHLNLHINSLELGDSAVYFCASSRSLGTANTGELFFGEGSRLTVL.

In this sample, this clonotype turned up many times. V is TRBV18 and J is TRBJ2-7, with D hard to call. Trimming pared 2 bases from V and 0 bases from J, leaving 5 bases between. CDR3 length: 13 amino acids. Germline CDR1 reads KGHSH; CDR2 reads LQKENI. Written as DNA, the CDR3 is TGTGCCAGCTCACCAACAGCCTCCTACGAGCAGTACTTC. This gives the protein CASSPTASYEQYF.

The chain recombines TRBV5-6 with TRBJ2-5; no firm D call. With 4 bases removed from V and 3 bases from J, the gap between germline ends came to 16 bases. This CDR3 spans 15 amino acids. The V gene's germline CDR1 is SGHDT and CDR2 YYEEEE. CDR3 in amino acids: CASSQNSMREETQYF. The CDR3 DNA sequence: TGTGCCAGCAGCCAAAATAGTATGAGAGAAGAGACCCAGTACTTC.

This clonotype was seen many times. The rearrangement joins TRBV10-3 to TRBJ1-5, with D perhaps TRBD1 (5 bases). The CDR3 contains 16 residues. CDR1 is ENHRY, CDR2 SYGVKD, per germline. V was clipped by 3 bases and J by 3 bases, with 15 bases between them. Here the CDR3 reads CAISEGSGSNNQPQHF. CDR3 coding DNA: TGTGCCATCAGTGAAGGTTCAGGGAGTAACAATCAGCCCCAGCATTTT.

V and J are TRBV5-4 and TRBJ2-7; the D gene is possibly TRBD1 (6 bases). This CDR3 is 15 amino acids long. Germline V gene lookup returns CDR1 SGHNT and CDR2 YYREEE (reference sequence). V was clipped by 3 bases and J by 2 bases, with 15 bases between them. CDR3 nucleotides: TGTGCCAGCAGCTCGCCAGGGACAAGTACCTACGAGCAGTACTTC. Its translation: CASSSPGTSTYEQYF.

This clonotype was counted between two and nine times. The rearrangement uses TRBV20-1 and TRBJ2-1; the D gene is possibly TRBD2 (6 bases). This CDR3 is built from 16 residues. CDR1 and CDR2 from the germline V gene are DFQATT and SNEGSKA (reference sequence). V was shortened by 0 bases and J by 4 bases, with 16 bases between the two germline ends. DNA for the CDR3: TGCAGTGCTAGAGATCCCCTACGCGGGGCGTACAATGAGCAGTTCTTC. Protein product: CSARDPLRGAYNEQFF.

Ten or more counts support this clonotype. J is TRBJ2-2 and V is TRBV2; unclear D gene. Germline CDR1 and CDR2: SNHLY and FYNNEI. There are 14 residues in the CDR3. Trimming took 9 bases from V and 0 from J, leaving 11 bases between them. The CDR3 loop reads CASYLSPNTGELFF. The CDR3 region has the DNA TGTGCCAGTTATCTGTCACCGAACACCGGGGAGCTGTTTTTT.

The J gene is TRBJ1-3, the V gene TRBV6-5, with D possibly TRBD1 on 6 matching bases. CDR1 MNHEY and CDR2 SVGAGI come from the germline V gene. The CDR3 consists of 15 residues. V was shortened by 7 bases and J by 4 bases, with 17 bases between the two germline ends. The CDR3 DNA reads TGTGCCAGCAACGCCAGAGGACAGCAGGGAAACACCATATATTTT. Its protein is CASNARGQQGNTIYF.

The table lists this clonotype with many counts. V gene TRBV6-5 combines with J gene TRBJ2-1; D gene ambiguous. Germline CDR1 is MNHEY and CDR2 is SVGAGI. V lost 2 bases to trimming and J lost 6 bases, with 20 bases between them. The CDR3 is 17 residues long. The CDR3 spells CASSYDFHGLSSNEQFF. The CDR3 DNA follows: TGTGCCAGCAGTTACGACTTCCACGGCCTTTCGTCCAATGAGCAGTTCTTC.

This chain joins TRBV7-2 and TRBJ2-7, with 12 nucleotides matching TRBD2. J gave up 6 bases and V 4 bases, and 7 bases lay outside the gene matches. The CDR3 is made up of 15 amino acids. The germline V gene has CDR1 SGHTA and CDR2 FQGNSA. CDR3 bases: TGTGCCAGCAGCTCTAGCGGGGGGGCCCCCAGCGAGCAGTACTTC. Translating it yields CASSSSGGAPSEQYF.

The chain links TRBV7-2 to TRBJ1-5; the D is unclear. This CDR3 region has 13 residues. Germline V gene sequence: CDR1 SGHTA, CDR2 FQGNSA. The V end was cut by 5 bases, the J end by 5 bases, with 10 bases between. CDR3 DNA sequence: TGTGCCAGCAGCCTTAGCTTCGATCAGCCCCAGCATTTT. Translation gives CASSLSFDQPQHF.

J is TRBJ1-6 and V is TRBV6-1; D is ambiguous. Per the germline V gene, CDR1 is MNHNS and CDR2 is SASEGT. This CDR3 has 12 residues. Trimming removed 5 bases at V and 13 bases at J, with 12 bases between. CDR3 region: CASSRDVGPLHF. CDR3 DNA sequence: TGTGCCAGCAGTCGAGACGTTGGGCCCCTCCACTTT.